The source of this T cell receptor (beta chain) is a study of T-cell memory formation after mild COVID-19. Study results and caveats: Pre-infection memory harbored some responding clones, suggesting cross-reactive memory joined. While clones contracting from day 15 to 85 were balanced between CD4 and CD8, later expanders leaned CD4+.

CDR1 MNHNY and CDR2 SVGAGI come from the germline V gene (reference sequence). CDR3 length equals 17 residues. V was pared by 2 bases and J by 3 bases, with 10 bases of the junction left unmatched. About this clonotype itself: Its cognate antigen is unknown.

TCR alpha and TCR beta cDNA libraries with sample barcodes and UMIs came from 5'RACE using constant-segment primers. TCRdb reanalysed the 5' RACE reads using MiXCR and keeps one entry per CDR3 protein. The sample lists roughly 150,000 distinct CDR3 sequences, around 27% occurring once. Sequenced material: PBMCs or a T cell subset sorted from them (not recorded which). The chain is built from TRBV6-6 and TRBJ2-3; 8 bases fit TRBD2. The source of this sequence is an adult woman who had mild COVID-19 (a few samples of this study predate the infection). Cell type and time point are not known. CDR3 in amino acids: CASSYLAGPMETDTQYF. As DNA, the CDR3 is TGTGCCAGCAGTTACCTAGCGGGTCCCATGGAGACAGATACGCAGTATTTT.